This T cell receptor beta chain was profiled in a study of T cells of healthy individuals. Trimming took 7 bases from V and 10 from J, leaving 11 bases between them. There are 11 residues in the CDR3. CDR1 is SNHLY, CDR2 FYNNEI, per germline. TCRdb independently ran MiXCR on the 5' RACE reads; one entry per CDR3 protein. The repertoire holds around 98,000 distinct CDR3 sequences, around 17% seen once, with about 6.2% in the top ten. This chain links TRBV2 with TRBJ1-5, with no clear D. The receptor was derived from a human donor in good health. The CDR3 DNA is TGTGCCAGCACCACCGCAGGCCCCCAGCATTTT. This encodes CASTTAGPQHF.